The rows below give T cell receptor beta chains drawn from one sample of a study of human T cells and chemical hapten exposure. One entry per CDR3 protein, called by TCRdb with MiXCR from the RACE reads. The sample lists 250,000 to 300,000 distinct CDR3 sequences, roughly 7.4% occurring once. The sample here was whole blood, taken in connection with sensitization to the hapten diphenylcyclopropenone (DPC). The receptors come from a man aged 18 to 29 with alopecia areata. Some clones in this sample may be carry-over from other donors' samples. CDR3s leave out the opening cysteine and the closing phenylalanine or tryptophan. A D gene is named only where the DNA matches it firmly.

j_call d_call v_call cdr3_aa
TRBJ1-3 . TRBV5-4 ASSSDRSSGNTIY
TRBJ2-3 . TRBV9 ASSLLTMDTQY
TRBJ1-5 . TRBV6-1 ASSPGPFPNRPQH
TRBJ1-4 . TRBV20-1 SARVPLTGSNEKLF
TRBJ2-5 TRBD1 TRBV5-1 ASSSDRGPGSETQY
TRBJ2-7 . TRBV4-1 ASSQDSGRDWEQY
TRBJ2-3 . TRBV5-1 ASSFNTDTQY
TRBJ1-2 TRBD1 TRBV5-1 ASSSTRTGYYGYT
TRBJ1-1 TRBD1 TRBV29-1 SVEEGGGTEAF
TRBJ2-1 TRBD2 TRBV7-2 ASSRLAGGLNEQF
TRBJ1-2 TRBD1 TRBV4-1 ASSQRTGGYGYT
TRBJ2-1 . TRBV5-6 ASSLETYNEQF
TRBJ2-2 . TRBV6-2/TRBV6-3 ASTSVRDGELF
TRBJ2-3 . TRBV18 ASSPPSRADTQY
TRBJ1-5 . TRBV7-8 ASSSSDRRSNQPQH
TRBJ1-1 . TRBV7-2 ASSGQTSATGEAF
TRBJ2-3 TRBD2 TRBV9 ASSLNGGTPGGTDTQY
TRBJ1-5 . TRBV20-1 SARVDYSNQPQH
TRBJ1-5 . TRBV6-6 ASSPIWDSLMGGNQPQH
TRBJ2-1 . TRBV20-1 SARLQGSYNEQF
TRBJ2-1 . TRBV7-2 ASSLSWTDLYNEQF
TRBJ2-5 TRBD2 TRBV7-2 ASSLEPASGGARGAQY
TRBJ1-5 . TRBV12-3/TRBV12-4 ASSFGTVSNQPQH
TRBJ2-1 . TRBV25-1 ASSEPLLANEQF
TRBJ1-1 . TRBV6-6 ASSYGGRGGTF
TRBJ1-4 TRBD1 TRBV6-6 ASSSDRGRTNEKLF
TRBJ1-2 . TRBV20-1 SASFPSGPYGYT
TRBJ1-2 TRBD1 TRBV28 ASSLLPTQIIRDRVDYGYT